These 19 T cell receptor beta chains originate from one sample sequenced in a study of blood T cell repertoires in COVID-19. TCRdb's copy holds only in-frame clones and misses some; the assay was immunoSEQ multiplex PCR. Among over 350,000 clones, around 89% were seen once, and the ten largest hold 4.3%. The sequenced sample was peripheral blood. The receptors derive from a woman in her 30s with acute or convalescent COVID-19.

This chain uses TRBV7-3 with TRBJ2-5; D ambiguous. This CDR3 is 12 amino acids long. The V gene lost 4 bases and the J gene lost 4 bases, with 7 bases spanning the gap. Germline CDR1 reads SGHTA; CDR2 reads FQGTGA. Written as DNA, the CDR3 is TGTGCCAGCAGCTACCCCGGAGAGACCCAGTACTTC. Translating it yields CASSYPGETQYF.

V gene TRBV6-1 combines with J gene TRBJ1-2; TRBD1 matches 10 bases. The CDR3 loop spans 17 amino acids. Germline values: CDR1 MNHNS, CDR2 SASEGT. The V segment lost 0 bases and the J segment 7 bases; nucleotides outside the gene matches: 11. The CDR3 sequence: CASSEALGTGDRGGYTF. DNA for the CDR3: TGTGCCAGCAGTGAAGCGCTTGGGACAGGGGATAGAGGTGGCTACACCTTC.

The CDR3 is CSASRGSSYNSPLHF. In DNA form, the CDR3 reads TGCAGTGCTAGTAGGGGCAGCTCCTATAATTCACCCCTCCACTTT. The V and J genes are TRBV20-1 and TRBJ1-6, with D possibly TRBD1 on 5 matching bases. The germline gives CDR1 DFQATT, CDR2 SNEGSKA (reference sequence). CDR3 length: 15 amino acids. V shed 3 bases and J shed 0 bases, with 9 bases lying between them.

This clone was picked up a small number of times. The chain is built from TRBV28 and TRBJ1-6; D possibly corresponds to TRBD1 (5 bases). The ends were cut back, 5 bases at V and 1 base at J, with 21 bases in the middle. In germline, CDR1 is MDHEN, CDR2 SYDVKM. CDR3 length equals 19 residues. As DNA, the CDR3 is TGTGCCAGCAGTCAAGGACGGGGACGGAGGGCGTCCTATAATTCACCCCTCCACTTT. This encodes CASSQGRGRRASYNSPLHF.

This chain joins TRBV27 and TRBJ2-1, with D possibly TRBD2 on 7 matching bases. CDR1 is MNHEY, CDR2 SMNVEV, per germline (reference sequence). This CDR3 contains 15 residues. V gave up 8 bases and J gave up 2 bases, with 16 bases separating them. CDR3 sequence reads: CASHKGGATYNEQFF. The DNA of the CDR3 is TGTGCCAGCCATAAGGGGGGGGCAACCTACAATGAGCAGTTCTTC.

The chain carries TRBV3-1 (or the pseudogene TRBV3-2) and TRBJ2-7; 10 bases agree with TRBD1. V lost 4 bases and J lost 6; bases outside the gene matches: 6. The CDR3 is 14 amino acids. From germline, CDR1 is LGHDT and CDR2 YNNKEL (reference sequence). The CDR3 DNA reads as TGTGCCAGCAGCCCCGGGACAGGGGCGTTCGAGCAGTACTTC. It specifies CASSPGTGAFEQYF.

The CDR3 nucleotides read TGTGCCAGCAGTGAAGCGCGGGGGCTTGGCTACACCTTC. Its translation: CASSEARGLGYTF. The rearrangement links TRBV6-1 to TRBJ1-2; maybe TRBD1 (6 bases). V dropped 0 bases and J dropped 7 bases, with 9 bases sitting between them. The CDR3 consists of 13 residues. The germline V gene encodes CDR1 MNHNS and CDR2 SASEGT.

V and J are TRBV5-1 and TRBJ2-1, with 10 bases fitting TRBD1. Per germline, CDR1 SGHRS and CDR2 YFSETQ. The CDR3 has 15 amino acids. J gave up 7 bases and V 2 bases, and 6 bases lay outside the gene matches. The CDR3 coding sequence is TGCGCCAGCAGCTTAAAACCGGGACAGGGGAATGAGCAGTTCTTC. Encoded protein: CASSLKPGQGNEQFF.

This chain joins TRBV6-1 and TRBJ1-6; D might be TRBD1 (6 bases). Trimming stripped 4 bases from V and 7 bases from J, with 23 bases between. The CDR3 covers 18 residues. CDR1 is MNHNS and CDR2 is SASEGT in the germline V gene. The DNA for the CDR3 is TGTGCCAGCAGTGCCGGTCCCCGCGGGGGCTTGGGGAATTCACCCCTCCACTTT. Its protein product is CASSAGPRGGLGNSPLHF.

Comment on this clone: Other DNA sequences in this sample translate to the same CDR3. The chain combines TRBV7-2 with TRBJ1-5; 8 bases match TRBD1. The V segment lost 1 base and the J segment 7 bases; nucleotides outside the gene matches: 3. Germline V gene data show CDR1 as SGHTA and CDR2 as FQGNSA. The CDR3 has 14 amino acids. The CDR3 DNA is TGTGCCAGCAGCTTAGGGACAGGGAGACAGCCCCAGCATTTT. Protein product: CASSLGTGRQPQHF.

This chain connects TRBV4-1 to TRBJ2-7; the match to TRBD1 covers 11 bases. With V trimmed by 4 bases and J by 6 bases, 5 bases remained unmatched. This CDR3 is built from 14 residues. CDR1 and CDR2 (germline): MGHRA, YSYEKL. CDR3 sequence: CASSRGTGGTEQYF. CDR3 sequence (DNA): TGCGCCAGCAGCCGGGGGACAGGGGGTACCGAGCAGTACTTC.

The chain combines TRBV5-4 with TRBJ2-5, with 8 bases that match TRBD1. Germline trimming cut 3 bases from V and 5 bases from J; bases unmatched to any gene: 6. This CDR3 comprises 14 residues. Germline values: CDR1 SGHNT, CDR2 YYREEE (reference sequence). For the CDR3, the DNA is TGTGCCAGCAGCTCGACAGGGGTACGCGAGACCCAGTACTTC. Translated, it gives CASSSTGVRETQYF.

The chain has TRBV19 and TRBJ1-1; 11 bases line up with TRBD1. Trimming removed 6 bases from V and 3 bases from J; junction bases left unmatched: 6. CDR3 length: 15 amino acids. Germline values: CDR1 LNHDA, CDR2 SQIVND (reference sequence). In nucleotides, the CDR3 is TGTGCCAGTAGCCCTTGGACAGGGGGCGACACTGAAGCTTTCTTT. Translated: CASSPWTGGDTEAFF.

The chain joins TRBV4-1 to TRBJ1-1, with TRBD1 identical over 11 bases. The germline CDR1 and CDR2 sequences are MGHRA and YSYEKL. V gave up 3 bases and J gave up 0 bases; unmatched junction bases: 3. CDR3 length: 16 amino acids. The CDR3 region is CASSQDRGLVNTEAFF. CDR3 DNA sequence: TGCGCCAGCAGCCAGGACAGGGGGCTTGTGAACACTGAAGCTTTCTTT.

The V and J genes are TRBV18 and TRBJ1-4; unclear D gene. The V gene lost 3 bases and the J gene lost 4 bases, with 12 bases spanning the gap. The CDR3 totals 15 residues. Germline V gene data show CDR1 as KGHSH and CDR2 as LQKENI. CDR3 nucleotide sequence: TGTGCCAGCTCACCTACCGGGTTAGGTAATGAAAAACTGTTTTTT. The encoded protein is CASSPTGLGNEKLFF.

This rearrangement joins TRBV10-1 to TRBJ2-2, with D maybe TRBD1 (6 bases). Germline values: CDR1 WNHNN, CDR2 SYGVQD (reference sequence). Trimming shortened V by 4 bases and J by 4 bases, and 13 bases separated the two germline ends. The CDR3 consists of 15 residues. The CDR3 region is CASSGAGAGTGELFF. As DNA, the CDR3 is TGCGCCAGCAGTGGAGCAGGGGCGGGCACCGGGGAGCTGTTTTTT.

V gene TRBV29-1 combines with J gene TRBJ1-1, with D possibly being TRBD1 (6 bases). Trimming removed 6 bases from V and 8 bases from J, with 19 bases in between. Germline values: CDR1 SQVTM, CDR2 ANQGSEA. The CDR3 loop spans 13 amino acids. The CDR3 region has the DNA TGCAGCGTCCAATGGGCAGGGGATGCCGAAGCTTTCTTT. Amino acid sequence: CSVQWAGDAEAFF.

The gene calls are TRBV5-1 and TRBJ2-7, with 7 bases fitting TRBD2. After removal of 0 bases from V and 2 bases from J, the junction contained 2 bases not matched to a gene. The CDR3 consists of 14 residues. Germline CDR1 SGHRS, CDR2 YFSETQ. The chain's CDR3 is CASSLDGGTYEQYF. For the CDR3, the DNA is TGCGCCAGCAGCTTGGACGGGGGGACCTACGAGCAGTACTTC.

The rearrangement links TRBV5-1 to TRBJ2-1, with TRBD1 matching over 9 bases. The length of the CDR3 is 15 residues. The junction had 5 bases not matched to a gene; V was cut back by 3 bases and J by 4 bases. Germline CDR1 is SGHRS and CDR2 is YFSETQ. CDR3 nucleotides: TGCGCCAGCAGCTCCGACAGGGGGGATTACAATGAGCAGTTCTTC. It is translated as CASSSDRGDYNEQFF.